The source of this TCR beta chain is a study of long-term antiretroviral therapy in people with HIV. An immunoSEQ assay, version v3.0, was performed at survey level. The method was immunoSEQ multiplex PCR; TCRdb's version includes in-frame clones alone and lacks a portion of them. The sample consists of some 28,000 clones, roughly 84% of them appearing once. CDR3 length: 15 amino acids. V lost 0 bases and J 7 bases, leaving 14 bases between the germline ends. Germline CDR1 is SGDLS and CDR2 is YYNGEE. The sample was unsorted PBMCs, taken 0.8 years after starting antiretroviral therapy. The gene calls are TRBV9 and TRBJ2-1; D is possibly TRBD1 (6 bases). This clonotype was obtained from a woman aged 25 to 39 with HIV. This chain's CDR3 is CASSVAILGGNEQFF. The DNA for the CDR3 is TGTGCCAGCAGCGTAGCAATCCTAGGGGGAAATGAGCAGTTCTTC.